The source of this T cell receptor beta chain is a study of blood T cell repertoires in COVID-19. Generated by immunoSEQ multiplex PCR, the TCRdb table keeps only in-frame clones and is missing some. The sample carries 140,000 to 150,000 clones, 65% to 85% recorded once. The CDR3 is 13 amino acids. Germline V lookup: CDR1 MNHEY, CDR2 SVGAGI. J lost 4 bases, V lost 6 bases, and 4 bases had no gene match. This clone was seen only once. The receptor was isolated from an older woman with acute or convalescent COVID-19. V usage is TRBV6-5 and J usage is TRBJ1-2; 8 positions agree with TRBD1. Sequences were obtained from peripheral blood. As DNA, the CDR3 is TGTGCCAGCAGCCAGGGGGCTAGCTATGGCTACACCTTC. Protein sequence: CASSQGASYGYTF.